In its sample, the clone carrying this T cell receptor (beta chain) was seen many times. The read ends 3 residues shy of where the CDR3 ends; the end is completed using the germline J gene. This sample is drawn from a study of T cell clonality in common variable immunodeficiency. Profiling relied on immunoSEQ multiplex PCR, and the TCRdb table lists in-frame clones only, not all of them. The repertoire consists of about 34,000 clones, none detected only once. This CDR3 region has 13 residues. The germline gives CDR1 SGHTA, CDR2 FQGTGA. This clonotype originated in a person aged 18-69 years in good health. The chain combines TRBV7-3 with TRBJ1-2; TRBD1 is a possible D gene (6 bases). Sequenced sample: peripheral blood mononuclear cells. The CDR3 bases that were read are TGTGCCAGCAGCCCGGGGGGGGCGCGAGGC. As protein: CASSPGGARG. From start to end, the CDR3 is CASSPGGARGYTF.